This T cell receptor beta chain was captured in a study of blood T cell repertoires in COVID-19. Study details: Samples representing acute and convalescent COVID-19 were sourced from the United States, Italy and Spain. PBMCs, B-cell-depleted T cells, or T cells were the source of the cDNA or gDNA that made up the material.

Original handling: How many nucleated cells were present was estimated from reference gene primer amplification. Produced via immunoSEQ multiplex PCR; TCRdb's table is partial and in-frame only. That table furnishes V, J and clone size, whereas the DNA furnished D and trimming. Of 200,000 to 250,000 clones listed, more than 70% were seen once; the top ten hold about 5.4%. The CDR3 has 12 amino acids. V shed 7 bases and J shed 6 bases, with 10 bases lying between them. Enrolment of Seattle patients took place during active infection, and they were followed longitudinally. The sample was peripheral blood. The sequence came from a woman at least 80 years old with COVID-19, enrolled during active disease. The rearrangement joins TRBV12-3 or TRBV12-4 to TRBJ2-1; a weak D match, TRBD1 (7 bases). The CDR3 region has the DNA TGTGCCAGCATGCGGGACAGCAATGAGCAGTTCTTC. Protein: CASMRDSNEQFF.